This TCR beta chain stems from a study of T cells after yellow fever vaccination. Template switching with 5'RACE generated the TCR cDNA and added a universal primer site and UMIs. TCRdb called the 5' RACE reads again in MiXCR, with one record for every CDR3 protein. Of 450,000 to 600,000 distinct CDR3 sequences in the sample, roughly a sixth were seen once. This clonotype was found many times. The germline V and J ends were trimmed by 1 base and 1 base, with 12 bases remaining between them. CDR3 length: 16 residues. CDR1 is LGHDT, CDR2 YNNKEL, per germline (reference sequence). The specimen comprised PBMCs, sampled 5 days after the first yellow fever vaccination. The V and J genes are TRBV3-1 and TRBJ2-3; D is possibly TRBD2 (6 bases). The TCR sequence derives from a man between 18 and 35 years old who received the YFV17D yellow fever vaccine. The CDR3 sequence: CASSQAPGEGTDTQYF. CDR3 nucleotide sequence: TGTGCCAGCAGCCAAGCCCCGGGGGAAGGCACAGATACGCAGTATTTT.